This T cell receptor beta chain derives from a study of blood T cell repertoires in COVID-19. Study-level information: Acute and convalescent COVID-19 specimens originated in the United States, Italy and Spain. T cells, B-cell-depleted T cells, or PBMCs provided the cDNA or gDNA that served as material.

V lost 3 bases, J lost 2 bases, and 2 bases stayed unmatched. The CDR3 contains 14 residues. Germline assignment: CDR1 LGHNT and CDR2 FRNRAP. Per the authors' pipeline: Amplifying reference gene primers gave estimates of nucleated cell counts. Data came from immunoSEQ multiplex PCR; TCRdb stores just in-frame clones and leaves some out. V and J calls and clone size are copied from that table; D and trimming were computed from the DNA. The sample holds 200,000 to 250,000 clones, around 90% seen once. The chain uses TRBV12-5 and TRBJ2-3; 7 nucleotides line up with TRBD1. The specimen sequenced was peripheral blood. This receptor was obtained from a man aged 25-40 years with acute or convalescent COVID-19. Here the CDR3 DNA reads TGTGCTAGTGGTTTCGACAGGGTCACAGATACGCAGTATTTT. Its translation is CASGFDRVTDTQYF.